These 2 T cell receptor beta chains were all obtained from the same sample, sequenced in a study of blood T cell repertoires in COVID-19. Produced via immunoSEQ multiplex PCR; TCRdb's table is partial and in-frame only. The table lists under 300,000 clones, more than 80% of them singletons, with 2% to 3% in the top ten. Sequencing input: PBMCs or T cells enriched from blood (not recorded which). The receptors shown here come from a woman between 18 and 30 years old who had recovered from COVID-19.

The gene calls are TRBV27 and TRBJ2-1; 8 bases are a match to TRBD2. Trimming took 2 bases from V and 10 from J; bases not matched to a gene: 10. This CDR3 has 15 amino acids. CDR1 is MNHEY and CDR2 is SMNVEV in the germline V gene (reference sequence). DNA for the CDR3: TGTGCCAGCAGTTTAAGAGCGCGGGGGGCCGGGGAGCAGTTCTTC. Translation gives CASSLRARGAGEQFF.

The rearrangement joins TRBV30 to TRBJ2-2, with D unclear. Germline V lookup: CDR1 GTSNPN, CDR2 SVGIG (reference sequence). The V gene lost 0 bases and the J gene lost 1 base, with 6 bases spanning the gap. CDR3 length: 14 amino acids. The DNA for the CDR3 is TGTGCCTGGAGTGTTTTCAGGAACACCGGGGAGCTGTTTTTT. This encodes CAWSVFRNTGELFF.